The 27 T cell receptor beta chains below all came from one sample that was sequenced in a study of long-term antiretroviral therapy in people with HIV (dated by TCRdb to 2021 to 2024). The immunoSEQ hsTCRB v3.0 assay was used at survey level resolution for TRB variable region sequencing. The table was pulled from immuneACCESS by TCRdb, which kept in-frame rearrangements only. Such tables lose some clones; where checked, under half of the loss comes from unresolved V genes, and the rest has no known cause. This sample holds under 20,000 clones; 78% were observed only once. About 13% of the sample rests with the top ten. Source: unsorted PBMCs, taken 0.3 years after starting antiretroviral therapy. These receptors were collected from a woman aged 45 to 65 with HIV.

This chain connects TRBV6-5 to TRBJ1-4, with D hard to call. The CDR3 runs to 15 residues. The germline V gene encodes CDR1 MNHEY and CDR2 SVGAGI. Trimming stripped 2 bases from V and 4 bases from J, with 11 bases between. DNA for the CDR3: TGTGCCAGCAGTTACCCAAGACGCGATAATGAAAAACTGTTTTTT. It is translated as CASSYPRRDNEKLFF.

The chain combines TRBV11-2 with TRBJ2-1, with D perhaps given as TRBD1 or TRBD2 (6 bases each). V was trimmed by 5 bases and J by 4 bases, leaving 15 bases between them. The germline V gene has CDR1 SGHAT and CDR2 FQNNGV. CDR3 length: 15 amino acids. CDR3 sequence reads: CASSPRGGGYNEQFF. As DNA, the CDR3 is TGTGCCAGCAGCCCCCGAGGGGGAGGTTACAATGAGCAGTTCTTC.

V gene TRBV27 combines with J gene TRBJ2-1, with TRBD1 identical over 9 bases. Germline V lookup: CDR1 MNHEY, CDR2 SMNVEV (reference sequence). The V gene end was trimmed by 7 bases and the J gene end by 15 bases; junction bases not matched to a gene: 7. The CDR3 extends over 11 amino acids. This chain's CDR3 is CASTQGASSFF. DNA of the CDR3: TGTGCCAGCACACAGGGGGCGTCATCGTTCTTC.

The chain recombines TRBV2 with TRBJ2-3; D is possibly TRBD1 or TRBD2 (5 bases each). Germline CDR1 and CDR2: SNHLY and FYNNEI. The ends were cut back, 2 bases at V and 4 bases at J, with 16 bases in the middle. The CDR3 is 16 residues long. The CDR3 DNA reads TGTGCCAGCAGTGAAAATACCCTGGGGGAAGCAGATACGCAGTATTTT. Translation gives CASSENTLGEADTQYF.

The chain combines TRBV6-1 with TRBJ1-2, with 7 bases aligning to TRBD1. Per germline, CDR1 MNHNS and CDR2 SASEGT. The CDR3 totals 13 residues. The V gene end was trimmed by 11 bases and the J gene end by 2 bases; junction bases not matched to a gene: 8. DNA of the CDR3: TGTGCCCTGGGGGGACAGTTAAACTATGGCTACACCTTC. Its protein is CALGGQLNYGYTF.

The gene calls are TRBV29-1 and TRBJ2-5; the D gene is possibly TRBD1 (6 bases). Trimming removed 7 bases from V and 2 bases from J, with 11 bases in between. This CDR3 region has 12 residues. The V gene's germline CDR1 is SQVTM and CDR2 ANQGSEA. The CDR3 loop is CSGRGVQETQYF. For the CDR3, the DNA is TGCAGCGGCAGGGGAGTGCAAGAGACCCAGTACTTC.

V usage is TRBV23-1 and J usage is TRBJ2-3, with 11 bases lining up with TRBD1. TRBV23-1 is labeled an ORF, and its function is uncertain. The CDR3 contains 20 residues. Trimming took 3 bases from V and 4 from J; bases not matched to a gene: 18. The CDR3 region is CASSQLAGTGGNIGADTQYF. Written as DNA, the CDR3 is TGCGCCAGCAGTCAGTTAGCCGGGACAGGGGGAAACATTGGGGCAGATACGCAGTATTTT.

This chain links TRBV30 with TRBJ2-3, with D hard to call. The CDR3 spans 13 residues. V dropped 4 bases and J dropped 2 bases, with 10 bases sitting between them. Per germline, CDR1 GTSNPN and CDR2 SVGIG (reference sequence). This CDR3 reads CAWKKLLTDTQYF. In DNA, the CDR3 is TGTGCCTGGAAGAAACTACTCACAGATACGCAGTATTTT. Combining the CDR3 with reference TRBV30 and TRBJ2-3 gives the whole variable domain SQTIHQWPATLVQPVGSPLSLECTVEGTSNPNLYWYRQAAGRGLQLLFYSVGIGQISSEVPQNLSASRPQDRQFILSSKKLLLSDSGFYLCAWKKLLTDTQYFGPGTRLTVL.

The J gene is TRBJ1-5, the V gene TRBV4-1; no clear D gene. The CDR3 length is 14 residues. The V gene's germline CDR1 is MGHRA and CDR2 YSYEKL. Trimming cost V 0 bases and J 4 bases, with 7 bases left between them. This CDR3 is CASSQDTQNQPQHF. The CDR3 nucleotides are TGCGCCAGCAGCCAAGATACCCAGAATCAGCCCCAGCATTTT.

The chain employs TRBV11-2 and TRBJ2-3, with D possibly TRBD1 on 6 matching bases. The CDR3 extends over 16 amino acids. CDR1 and CDR2 from the germline V gene are SGHAT and FQNNGV. V was trimmed by 2 bases and J by 2 bases, leaving 14 bases between them. The chain's CDR3 is CASSLYMAGVTDTQYF. CDR3 nucleotides: TGTGCCAGCAGCTTATATATGGCAGGGGTCACAGATACGCAGTATTTT.

This sequence joins TRBV30 and TRBJ2-3; 10 bases align to TRBD2. Germline-derived CDR1 and CDR2 are GTSNPN and SVGIG (reference sequence). CDR3 length: 15 residues. The V and J ends lost 0 bases and 4 bases, in that order; junction bases with no gene match: 4. As DNA, the CDR3 is TGTGCCTGGAGTGTTGGGACTAGCGTTTCAGATACGCAGTATTTT. It is translated as CAWSVGTSVSDTQYF.

V and J are TRBV30 and TRBJ2-1; 8 bases are a match to TRBD1. Germline-derived CDR1 and CDR2 are GTSNPN and SVGIG (reference sequence). Unmatched junction bases numbered 5, after V lost 2 bases and J lost 5 bases. The CDR3 is 14 amino acids. The CDR3 DNA sequence: TGTGCCTGGAGTCCAGGACAGGGTGACAATGAGCAGTTCTTC. Translation gives CAWSPGQGDNEQFF.

In nucleotides, the CDR3 is TGTGCCAGCAGCGGCCCCCCGGAGGTCATCCAGTACTTC. Translating gives CASSGPPEVIQYF. This chain uses TRBV9 with TRBJ2-5, with a possible D match to TRBD2 (5 bases). CDR1 and CDR2 from the germline V gene are SGDLS and YYNGEE. V gave up 3 bases and J gave up 10 bases, with 16 bases separating them. The CDR3 consists of 13 residues.

This sequence joins TRBV30 and TRBJ2-3; TRBD2 is a possible D gene (5 bases). Between the trimmed V and J ends, which lost 3 bases and 0 bases, there was a span of 10 bases. CDR3 size: 14 residues. The germline CDR1 and CDR2 sequences are GTSNPN and SVGIG (reference sequence). CDR3 sequence (DNA): TGTGCCTGGAGCCGGGATACCAGCACAGATACGCAGTATTTT. Translating gives CAWSRDTSTDTQYF.

This clone was seen a single time. V is TRBV2 and J is TRBJ1-1; D uncertain. The germline V and J ends were trimmed by 6 bases and 6 bases, with 11 bases remaining between them. Germline assignment: CDR1 SNHLY and CDR2 FYNNEI. This CDR3 has 12 amino acids. Written as DNA, the CDR3 is TGTGCCAGCAGCGAACTGGCAGCTGAAGCTTTCTTT. Translated, it gives CASSELAAEAFF.

For the CDR3, the DNA is TGCGCCAGCAGCCAAGTGGGACTAGTCTTTGATGAGCAGTTCTTC. The encoded protein is CASSQVGLVFDEQFF. V gene TRBV4-1 combines with J gene TRBJ2-1; 8 bases are a match to TRBD2. Germline CDR1 is MGHRA and CDR2 is YSYEKL. J lost 8 bases, V lost 1 base, and 7 bases had no gene match. The CDR3 covers 15 residues.

V usage is TRBV10-2 and J usage is TRBJ1-6; no reliable D call. The CDR3 is made up of 18 amino acids. The V and J ends lost 7 bases and 0 bases respectively, with 19 bases between them. Germline loops: CDR1 WSHSY, CDR2 SAAADI. The CDR3 bases are TGCGCCAGCACCTCCTCCGGGCCGCTGAGCTCCTATAATTCACCCCTCCACTTT. Translated: CASTSSGPLSSYNSPLHF.

This clone was observed a handful of times. The CDR3 loop reads CASSLEARTGTVGNSPLHF. The CDR3 nucleotides read TGTGCCAGCAGCTTAGAAGCTCGGACAGGGACTGTGGGCAATTCACCCCTCCACTTT. The chain uses TRBV7-9 and TRBJ1-6; 8 bases are shared with TRBD1. The CDR3 consists of 19 residues. Germline CDR1 SEHNR, CDR2 FQNEAQ (reference sequence). Trimming cost V 1 base and J 7 bases; bases outside gene matches: 15.

The chain uses TRBV11-2 and TRBJ2-7; D is undetermined. V was trimmed by 3 bases and J by 4 bases, leaving 4 bases between them. Germline V gene lookup returns CDR1 SGHAT and CDR2 FQNNGV. The CDR3 sequence is 11 residues long. Here the CDR3 reads CASSFKYEQYF. As DNA, the CDR3 is TGTGCCAGCAGCTTTAAATACGAGCAGTACTTC.

The genes are TRBV23-1 and TRBJ2-7; D perhaps matches TRBD2 (5 bases). TRBV23-1 is an open reading frame, and its role is uncertain. This CDR3 contains 17 residues. Trimming pared 0 bases from V and 0 bases from J, leaving 15 bases between. The CDR3 sequence: CASSQSKCPGSSYEQYV. The DNA for the CDR3 is TGCGCCAGCAGTCAATCTAAGTGTCCGGGGTCCTCCTACGAGCAGTACGTC.

The rearrangement uses TRBV19 and TRBJ2-2; 9 positions match TRBD1. Per germline, CDR1 LNHDA and CDR2 SQIVND (reference sequence). CDR3 length: 16 amino acids. V lost 1 base to trimming and J lost 7 bases; unmatched junction nucleotides: 7. CDR3 nucleotides: TGTGCCAGTAGTATAGCACGGACAGGGGCTGACGGGGAGCTGTTTTTT. It translates to CASSIARTGADGELFF. Variable domain in full (rest from reference TRBV19 and TRBJ2-2): DGGITQSPKYLFRKEGQNVTLSCEQNLNHDAMYWYRQDPGQGLRLIYYSQIVNDFQKGDIAEGYSVSREKKESFPLTVTSAQKNPTAFYLCASSIARTGADGELFFGEGSRLTVL.

The chain is built from TRBV5-1 and TRBJ2-3; D might be TRBD2 (7 bases). The ends were cut back, 3 bases at V and 6 bases at J, with 11 bases in the middle. The CDR3 length is 13 residues. Germline CDR1 and CDR2: SGHRS and YFSETQ. The CDR3 sequence: CASSWGGPDTQYF. The CDR3 region has the DNA TGCGCCAGCAGCTGGGGGGGGCCCGATACGCAGTATTTT. Full variable domain (outside the CDR3, taken from reference TRBV5-1 and TRBJ2-3): KAGVTQTPRYLIKTRGQQVTLSCSPISGHRSVSWYQQTPGQGLQFLFEYFSETQRNKGNFPGRFSGRQFSNSRSEMNVSTLELGDSALYLCASSWGGPDTQYFGPGTRLTVL.

This clone was observed a single time. CDR3 in amino acids: CAWMVGIGETQYF. The CDR3 nucleotides read TGTGCCTGGATGGTGGGCATTGGAGAGACCCAGTACTTC. The chain is built from TRBV30 and TRBJ2-5, with unresolved D. Per germline, CDR1 GTSNPN and CDR2 SVGIG (reference sequence). This CDR3 region has 13 residues. V lost 4 bases to trimming and J lost 4 bases, with 13 bases between them. Full variable domain (missing parts from reference TRBV30 and TRBJ2-5): SQTIHQWPATLVQPVGSPLSLECTVEGTSNPNLYWYRQAAGRGLQLLFYSVGIGQISSEVPQNLSASRPQDRQFILSSKKLLLSDSGFYLCAWMVGIGETQYFGPGTRLLVL.

This clone is a singleton in its sample. V usage is TRBV5-4 and J usage is TRBJ1-5, with D tentatively TRBD1 (6 bases). CDR3 length equals 19 residues. Trimming left V 4 bases short and J 2 bases short, with 25 bases between. CDR1 is SGHNT, CDR2 YYREEE, per germline (reference sequence). The DNA of the CDR3 is TGTGCCAGCAGCGACCGGGACACGGGATTGGATTATGGCAATCAGCCCCAGCATTTT. As protein: CASSDRDTGLDYGNQPQHF.

This sequence joins TRBV19 and TRBJ1-4; 10 bases are a match to TRBD1. After removal of 5 bases from V and 8 bases from J, the junction contained 14 bases not matched to a gene. CDR1 and CDR2 from the germline V gene are LNHDA and SQIVND (reference sequence). CDR3 length equals 17 residues. CDR3 amino acids: CASSHLLRQGAREKLFF. Here the CDR3 DNA reads TGTGCCAGTAGTCATTTACTACGACAGGGGGCGAGAGAAAAACTGTTTTTT.

The CDR3 spells CASSPAPADTQYF. The CDR3 region has the DNA TGTGCCAGCTCACCAGCCCCCGCAGATACGCAGTATTTT. The V and J genes are TRBV18 and TRBJ2-3; unclear D gene. The CDR3 is made up of 13 amino acids. Germline V gives CDR1 KGHSH, CDR2 LQKENI. Trimming cost V 2 bases and J 4 bases, with 7 bases left between them.

V and J are TRBV7-9 and TRBJ2-1; 8 bases match TRBD1. This CDR3 is built from 15 residues. Germline V gene data show CDR1 as SEHNR and CDR2 as FQNEAQ (reference sequence). The trim removed 6 bases at V and 3 bases at J, leaving 7 bases unmatched. The CDR3 is CASSQSDRDYNEQFF. The CDR3 DNA reads TGTGCCAGCAGTCAATCGGACAGGGACTACAATGAGCAGTTCTTC.